This TCR beta chain was recovered during a study of cytomegalovirus exposure and HLA in healthy donors. Regarding the study as a whole: Later analysis found that TCR beta chains associated with HLA were more clonally expanded than other, equally common chains. The study flagged some 170 TCR beta chains as cytomegalovirus-associated.

Use of 60 Vbeta and 13 Jbeta primers characterized the PCR. Sequencing was performed with immunoSEQ multiplex PCR; in TCRdb, only in-frame clones are kept and a portion is missing. The repertoire consists of 99,000 or so clones, with around 75% occurring once and the leading ten covering 2.1%. Note on this clone: Its antigen is undetermined.

The CDR3 contains 12 residues. Trimming removed 5 bases from V and 5 bases from J, with 9 bases in between. The V gene's germline CDR1 is LNHDA and CDR2 SQIVND (reference sequence). Sample: PBMCs. The source of this sequence is a man aged 25-45 years in good health and CMV-seronegative. The rearrangement links TRBV19 to TRBJ1-1; D is possibly TRBD1 (5 bases). The CDR3 loop reads CASSPQETEAFF. CDR3 DNA sequence: TGTGCCAGTAGTCCACAGGAGACTGAAGCTTTCTTT.